This passage covers 8 T cell receptor beta chains from one sample sequenced in a study of cytomegalovirus exposure and HLA in healthy donors. The PCR employed 60 Vbeta primers together with 13 Jbeta primers. Profiling relied on immunoSEQ multiplex PCR, and the TCRdb table lists in-frame clones only, not all of them. This sample's table has roughly 220,000 clones. Sequencing used PBMCs. The receptor set was obtained from a girl aged 2 to 9 in good health and CMV-seropositive.

The chain is built from TRBV16 and TRBJ1-2, with no clear D. CDR3 length: 17 residues. The V gene's germline CDR1 is KGHSY and CDR2 FQNENV. V shed 0 bases and J shed 0 bases, with 14 bases lying between them. CDR3 sequence reads: CASSQSMWELANYGYTF. The CDR3 region has the DNA TGTGCCAGCAGCCAATCAATGTGGGAGTTAGCTAACTATGGCTACACCTTC.

The J gene is TRBJ2-1, the V gene TRBV2; 10 bases are a match to TRBD2. Germline CDR1 SNHLY, CDR2 FYNNEI. CDR3 length equals 18 residues. Trimming at V came to 7 bases and at J to 7 bases, leaving 19 bases not matched to a gene. The CDR3 loop is CASTFLLQLAGKRNEQFF. CDR3 DNA: TGTGCCAGCACGTTTCTCCTCCAACTAGCGGGAAAACGGAATGAGCAGTTCTTC.

V and J are TRBV28 and TRBJ1-5; D not certain. There are 14 residues in the CDR3. From germline, CDR1 is MDHEN and CDR2 SYDVKM. Trimming took 2 bases from V and 6 from J, leaving 11 bases between them. The CDR3 reads CASSLEGWGQPQHF. In nucleotides, the CDR3 is TGTGCCAGCAGTTTAGAGGGTTGGGGTCAGCCCCAGCATTTT.

The chain joins TRBV25-1 to TRBJ2-7; possible D gene TRBD1, 5 bases. Trimming removed 0 bases from V and 3 bases from J, with 12 bases in between. There are 15 residues in the CDR3. From germline, CDR1 is MGHDK and CDR2 SYGVNS. CDR3 amino acids: CASSEYRGASYEQYF. In DNA form, the CDR3 reads TGTGCCAGCAGTGAATATCGTGGGGCAAGCTACGAGCAGTACTTC.

The chain links TRBV10-1 to TRBJ2-3; TRBD2 might be the D (5 bases). Germline values: CDR1 WNHNN, CDR2 SYGVQD (reference sequence). The CDR3 runs 15 residues. Trimming removed 4 bases from V and 3 bases from J, with 14 bases in between. CDR3 nucleotides: TGCGCCAGCAGTGTTGGGAGCGTGGGGACAGATACGCAGTATTTT. This codes for CASSVGSVGTDTQYF.

This sequence joins TRBV7-6 and TRBJ2-1, with 7 bases lining up with TRBD2. The germline gives CDR1 SGHVS, CDR2 FNYEAQ. This CDR3 has 16 residues. Unmatched junction bases numbered 9, after V lost 5 bases and J lost 2 bases. The CDR3 protein is CASSRGAGRTYNEQFF. The CDR3 region has the DNA TGTGCCAGCAGCCGCGGAGCGGGACGGACCTACAATGAGCAGTTCTTC. Together with reference TRBV7-6 and TRBJ2-1, the CDR3 gives the full variable domain: GAGVSQSPRYKVTKRGQDVALRCDPISGHVSLYWYRQALGQGPEFLTYFNYEAQQDKSGLPNDRFSAERPEGSISTLTIQRTEQRDSAMYRCASSRGAGRTYNEQFFGPGTRLTVL.

The chain carries TRBV29-1 and TRBJ2-7, with a tentative D call TRBD2 (6 bases). CDR1 SQVTM and CDR2 ANQGSEA come from the germline V gene. V was clipped by 7 bases and J by 2 bases, with 15 bases between them. This CDR3 spans 13 amino acids. In DNA form, the CDR3 reads TGCAGCGCCCAAGGGGAGGCCCCCTACGAGCAGTACTTC. Residues: CSAQGEAPYEQYF.

The chain joins TRBV9 to TRBJ2-5, with D uncertain. The tail of the sequence fits TRBJ2-7 better, so the J call may be wrong. Per the germline V gene, CDR1 is SGDLS and CDR2 is YYNGEE. The CDR3 sequence is 17 residues long. DNA for the CDR3: TGTGCCAGCAGCGCCGAACCCGCTCCATCCCCCGCCTACGAGCAGTACTTC. Encoded protein: CASSAEPAPSPAYEQYF.